This T cell receptor (beta chain) stems from a study of T-cell reconstitution after alpha-beta-depleted transplantation in children. The sample holds a few counts of this clonotype. Its specificity is unknown. J was trimmed by 4 bases and V by 6 bases; bases with no gene match: 22. The CDR3 consists of 20 residues. The study, taken as a whole, reports: From surviving recipient T cells and thymic progenitors came the high day-60 TCRbeta diversity observed in some patients. About two months after transplant, alpha-beta T cells reportedly came from several hundred expanded graft clones.

This sample's TCRbeta library carried unique molecular identifier barcodes. Via MiXCR, TCRdb re-called the PCR reads, giving one row per CDR3 protein. Of about 980,000 distinct CDR3 sequences in the sample, roughly 29% were seen once. The sequence was obtained from a boy younger than two who had a stem cell transplant for SCID, so the T cells may come from the graft donor. The sequencing used PBMCs, mostly from graft donor cells, collected 360 days after TCRalphabeta/CD19-depleted stem cell transplant. The rearrangement joins TRBV12-3 or TRBV12-4 to TRBJ2-1, with 9 bases that match TRBD1. The CDR3 region has the DNA TGTGCCAGCAGCCCGAAGGAACAGGGGGCGCTTCGGAGTTTTTACAATGAGCAGTTCTTC. This translates into CASSPKEQGALRSFYNEQFF.